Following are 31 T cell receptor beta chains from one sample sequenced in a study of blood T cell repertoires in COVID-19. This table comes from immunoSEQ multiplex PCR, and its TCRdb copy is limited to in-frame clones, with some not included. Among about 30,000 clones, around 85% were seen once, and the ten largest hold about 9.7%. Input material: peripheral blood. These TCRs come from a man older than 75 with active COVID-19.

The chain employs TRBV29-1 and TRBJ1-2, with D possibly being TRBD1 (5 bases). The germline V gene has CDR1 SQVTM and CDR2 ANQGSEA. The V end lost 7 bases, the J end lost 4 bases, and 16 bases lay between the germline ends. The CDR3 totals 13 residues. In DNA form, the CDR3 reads TGCAGCGCGGGGCGTGGGCTCGGCTATGGCTACACCTTC. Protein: CSAGRGLGYGYTF. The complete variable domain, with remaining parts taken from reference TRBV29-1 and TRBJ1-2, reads SAVISQKPSRDICQRGTSLTIQCQVDSQVTMMFWYRQQPGQSLTLIATANQGSEATYESGFVIDKFPISRPNLTFSTLTVSNMSPEDSSIYLCSAGRGLGYGYTFGSGTRLTVV.

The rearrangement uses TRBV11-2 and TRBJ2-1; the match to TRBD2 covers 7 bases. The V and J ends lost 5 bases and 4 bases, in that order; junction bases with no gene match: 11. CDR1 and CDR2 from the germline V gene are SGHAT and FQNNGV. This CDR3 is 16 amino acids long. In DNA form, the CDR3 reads TGTGCCAGCAGCCCGATTACGGGAGGCCCTTACAATGAGCAGTTCTTC. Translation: CASSPITGGPYNEQFF.

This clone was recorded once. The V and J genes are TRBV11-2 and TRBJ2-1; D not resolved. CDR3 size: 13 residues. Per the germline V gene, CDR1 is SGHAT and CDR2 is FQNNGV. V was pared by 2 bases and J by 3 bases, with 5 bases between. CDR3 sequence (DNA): TGTGCCAGCAGCTTAACTAACTACAATGAGCAGTTCTTC. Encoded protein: CASSLTNYNEQFF.

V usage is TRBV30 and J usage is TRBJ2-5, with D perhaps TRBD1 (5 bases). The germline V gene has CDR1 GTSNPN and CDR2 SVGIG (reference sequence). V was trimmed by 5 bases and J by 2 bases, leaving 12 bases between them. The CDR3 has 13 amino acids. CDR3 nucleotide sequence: TGTGCCTGGGGCAGGGATACGCAAGAGACCCAGTACTTC. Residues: CAWGRDTQETQYF. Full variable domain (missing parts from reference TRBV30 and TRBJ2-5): SQTIHQWPATLVQPVGSPLSLECTVEGTSNPNLYWYRQAAGRGLQLLFYSVGIGQISSEVPQNLSASRPQDRQFILSSKKLLLSDSGFYLCAWGRDTQETQYFGPGTRLLVL.

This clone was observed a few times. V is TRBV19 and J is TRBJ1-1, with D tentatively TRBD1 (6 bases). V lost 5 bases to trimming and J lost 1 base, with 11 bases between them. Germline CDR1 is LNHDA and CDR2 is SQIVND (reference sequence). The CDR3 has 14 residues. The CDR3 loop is CASSQGIGNTEAFF. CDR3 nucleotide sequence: TGTGCCAGTAGTCAGGGGATCGGGAACACTGAAGCTTTCTTT.

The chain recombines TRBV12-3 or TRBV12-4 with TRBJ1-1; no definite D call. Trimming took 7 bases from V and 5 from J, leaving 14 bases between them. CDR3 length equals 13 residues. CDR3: CASTKGGRTEAFF. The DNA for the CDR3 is TGTGCCAGCACAAAAGGAGGGAGGACTGAAGCTTTCTTT.

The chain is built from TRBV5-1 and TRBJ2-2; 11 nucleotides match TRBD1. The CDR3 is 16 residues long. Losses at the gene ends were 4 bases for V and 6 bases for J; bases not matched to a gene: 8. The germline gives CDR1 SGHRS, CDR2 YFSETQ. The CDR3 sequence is CASSTGTGGRAGELFF. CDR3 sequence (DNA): TGCGCCAGCAGCACCGGGACAGGGGGAAGGGCCGGGGAGCTGTTTTTT.

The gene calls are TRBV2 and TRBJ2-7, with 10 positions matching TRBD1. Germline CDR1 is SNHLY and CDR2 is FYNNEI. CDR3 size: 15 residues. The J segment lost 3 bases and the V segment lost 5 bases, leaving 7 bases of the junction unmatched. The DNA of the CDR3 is TGTGCCAGCAGTTTGGGACAGGGGAAGTTCTACGAGCAGTACTTC. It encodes CASSLGQGKFYEQYF.

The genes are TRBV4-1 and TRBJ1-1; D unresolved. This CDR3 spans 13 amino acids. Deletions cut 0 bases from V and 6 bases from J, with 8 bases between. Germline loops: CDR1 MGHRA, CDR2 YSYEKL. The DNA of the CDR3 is TGCGCCAGCAGCCAAGACCGACAATCTGAAGCTTTCTTT. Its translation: CASSQDRQSEAFF.

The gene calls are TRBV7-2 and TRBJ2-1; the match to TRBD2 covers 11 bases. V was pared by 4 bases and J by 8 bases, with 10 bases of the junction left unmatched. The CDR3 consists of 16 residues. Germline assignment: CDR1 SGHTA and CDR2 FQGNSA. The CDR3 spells CASSSRYSGGVDEQFF. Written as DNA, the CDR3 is TGTGCCAGCAGCTCCCGATATAGCGGGGGGGTTGATGAGCAGTTCTTC.

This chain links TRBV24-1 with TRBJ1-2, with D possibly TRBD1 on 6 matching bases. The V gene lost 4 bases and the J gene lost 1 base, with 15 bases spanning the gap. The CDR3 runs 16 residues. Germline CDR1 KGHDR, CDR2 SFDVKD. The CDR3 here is CATSEPQGRGNYGYTF. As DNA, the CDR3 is TGTGCCACCAGTGAACCACAGGGCAGGGGTAACTATGGCTACACCTTC.

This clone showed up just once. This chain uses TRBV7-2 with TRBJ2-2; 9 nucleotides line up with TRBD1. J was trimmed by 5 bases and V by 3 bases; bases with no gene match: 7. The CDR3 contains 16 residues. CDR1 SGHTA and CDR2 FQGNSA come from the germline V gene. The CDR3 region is CASSFRKQGATGELFF. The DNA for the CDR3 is TGTGCCAGCAGCTTCCGAAAACAGGGGGCTACCGGGGAGCTGTTTTTT. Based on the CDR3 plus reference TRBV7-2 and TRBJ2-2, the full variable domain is GAGVSQSPSNKVTEKGKDVELRCDPISGHTALYWYRQSLGQGLEFLIYFQGNSAPDKSGLPSDRFSAERTGGSVSTLTIQRTQQEDSAVYLCASSFRKQGATGELFFGEGSRLTVL.

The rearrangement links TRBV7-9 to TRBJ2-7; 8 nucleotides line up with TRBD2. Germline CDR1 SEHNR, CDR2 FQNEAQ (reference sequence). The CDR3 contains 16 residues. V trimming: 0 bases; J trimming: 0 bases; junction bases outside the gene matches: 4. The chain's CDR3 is CASSLASGGSSYEQYF. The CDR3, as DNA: TGTGCCAGCAGCTTAGCTTCGGGGGGGAGCTCCTACGAGCAGTACTTC.

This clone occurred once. The CDR3 region is CASSPGRVSYGYTF. DNA for the CDR3: TGTGCCAGCAGTCCGGGTCGGGTCTCTTATGGCTACACCTTC. The chain uses TRBV6-5 and TRBJ1-2; D call uncertain. Germline-derived CDR1 and CDR2 are MNHEY and SVGAGI. The CDR3 spans 14 residues. V lost 5 bases and J 5 bases, leaving 15 bases between the germline ends.

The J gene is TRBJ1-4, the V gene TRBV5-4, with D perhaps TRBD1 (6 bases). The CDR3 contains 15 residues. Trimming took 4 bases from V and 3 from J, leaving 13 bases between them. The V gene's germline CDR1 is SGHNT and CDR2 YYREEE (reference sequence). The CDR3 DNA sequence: TGTGCCAGCAGCCTACAGGGAAAAGCTAATGAAAAACTGTTTTTT. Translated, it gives CASSLQGKANEKLFF. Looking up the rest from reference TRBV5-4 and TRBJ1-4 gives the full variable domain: ETGVTQSPTHLIKTRGQQVTLRCSSQSGHNTVSWYQQALGQGPQFIFQYYREEENGRGNFPPRFSGLQFPNYSSELNVNALELDDSALYLCASSLQGKANEKLFFGSGTQLSVL.

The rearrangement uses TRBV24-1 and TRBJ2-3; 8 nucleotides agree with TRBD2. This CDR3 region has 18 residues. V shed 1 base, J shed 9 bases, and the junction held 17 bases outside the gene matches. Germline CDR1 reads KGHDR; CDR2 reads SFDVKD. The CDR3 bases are TGTGCCACCAGTGATTTCCCCATGAGCGGGGGCGCCTTAGGGACGCAGTATTTT. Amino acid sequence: CATSDFPMSGGALGTQYF.

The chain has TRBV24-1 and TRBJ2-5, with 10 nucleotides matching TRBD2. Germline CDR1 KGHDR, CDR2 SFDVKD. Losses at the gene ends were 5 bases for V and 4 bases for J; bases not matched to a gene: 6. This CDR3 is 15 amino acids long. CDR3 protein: CATSVQLAGVETQYF. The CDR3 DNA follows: TGTGCCACCAGTGTCCAGCTAGCGGGGGTAGAGACCCAGTACTTC.

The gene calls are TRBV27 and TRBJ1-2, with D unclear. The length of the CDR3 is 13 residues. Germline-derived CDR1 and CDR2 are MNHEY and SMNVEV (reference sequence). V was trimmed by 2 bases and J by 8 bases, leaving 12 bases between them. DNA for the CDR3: TGTGCCAGCAGTTTAGGCAGGAATAGGGGCTACACCTTC. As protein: CASSLGRNRGYTF.

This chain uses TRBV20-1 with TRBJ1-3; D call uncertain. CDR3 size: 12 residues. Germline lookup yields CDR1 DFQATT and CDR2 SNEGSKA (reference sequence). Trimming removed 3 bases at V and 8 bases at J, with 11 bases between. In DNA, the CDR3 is TGCAGTGCTAGTGAGCATCGGGACACCATATATTTT. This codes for CSASEHRDTIYF.

CDR3 protein: CASSPFGGAGNTIYF. CDR3 coding DNA: TGTGCCAGCAGCCCCTTCGGAGGGGCCGGAAACACCATATATTTT. The V gene is TRBV3-1 (or the pseudogene TRBV3-2), the J gene TRBJ1-3; D possibly corresponds to TRBD1 (5 bases). Germline assignment: CDR1 LGHDT and CDR2 YNNKEL (reference sequence). V was clipped by 4 bases and J by 4 bases, with 14 bases between them. This CDR3 contains 15 residues.

The CDR3 sequence: CASSSHRRETQYF. The DNA for the CDR3 is TGTGCCAGCAGCTCCCATAGGCGGGAGACCCAGTACTTC. The chain has TRBV13 and TRBJ2-5; D ambiguous. Germline loops: CDR1 PRHDT, CDR2 FYEKMQ (reference sequence). There are 13 residues in the CDR3. The V end was cut by 4 bases, the J end by 5 bases, with 11 bases between. The full variable domain, rest sourced from reference TRBV13 and TRBJ2-5, is AAGVIQSPRHLIKEKRETATLKCYPIPRHDTVYWYQQGPGQDPQFLISFYEKMQSDKGSIPDRFSAQQFSDYHSELNMSSLELGDSALYFCASSSHRRETQYFGPGTRLLVL.

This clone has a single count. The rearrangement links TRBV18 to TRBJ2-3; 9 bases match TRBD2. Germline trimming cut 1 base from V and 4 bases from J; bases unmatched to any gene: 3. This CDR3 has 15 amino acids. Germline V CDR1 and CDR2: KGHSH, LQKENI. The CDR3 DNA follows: TGTGCCAGCTCACCACGAGCTAGCGGGGCAGATACGCAGTATTTT. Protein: CASSPRASGADTQYF.

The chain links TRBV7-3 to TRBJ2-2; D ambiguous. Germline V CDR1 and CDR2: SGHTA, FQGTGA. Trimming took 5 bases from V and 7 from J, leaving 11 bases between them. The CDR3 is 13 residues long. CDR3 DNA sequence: TGTGCCAGCAGCCCAGGCCAGGTCGGGGAGCTGTTTTTT. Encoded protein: CASSPGQVGELFF.

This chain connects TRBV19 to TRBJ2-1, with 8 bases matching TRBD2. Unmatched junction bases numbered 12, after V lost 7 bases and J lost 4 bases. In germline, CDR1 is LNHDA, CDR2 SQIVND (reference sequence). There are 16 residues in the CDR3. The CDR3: CASKRGGGLNYNEQFF. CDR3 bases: TGTGCCAGTAAGCGGGGCGGGGGGCTAAATTACAATGAGCAGTTCTTC.

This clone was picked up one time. The CDR3 DNA follows: TGTGCCAGCAGCCAAGTGGGGGGAACCTGGGCAGATACGCAGTATTTT. This translates into CASSQVGGTWADTQYF. The chain combines TRBV14 with TRBJ2-3; D might be TRBD2 (6 bases). CDR1 and CDR2 from the germline V gene are SGHDN and FVKESK. V dropped 1 base and J dropped 4 bases, with 15 bases sitting between them. CDR3 length: 16 amino acids.

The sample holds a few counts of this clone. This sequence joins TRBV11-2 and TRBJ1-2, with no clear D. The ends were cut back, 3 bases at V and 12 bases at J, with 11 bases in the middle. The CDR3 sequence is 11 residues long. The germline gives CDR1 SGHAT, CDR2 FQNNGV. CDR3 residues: CASSFSGRNTF. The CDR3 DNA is TGTGCCAGCAGCTTTTCTGGGAGGAACACCTTC. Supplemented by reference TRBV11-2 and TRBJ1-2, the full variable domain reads EAGVAQSPRYKIIEKRQSVAFWCNPISGHATLYWYQQILGQGPKLLIQFQNNGVVDDSQLPKDRFSAERLKGVDSTLKIQPAKLEDSAVYLCASSFSGRNTFGSGTRLTVV.

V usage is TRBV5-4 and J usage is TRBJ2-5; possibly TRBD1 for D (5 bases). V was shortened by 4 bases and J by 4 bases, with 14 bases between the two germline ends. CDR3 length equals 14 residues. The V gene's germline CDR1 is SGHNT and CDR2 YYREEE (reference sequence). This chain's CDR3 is CASSLDSRLETQYF. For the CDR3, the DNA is TGTGCCAGCAGCCTTGACAGTCGGTTAGAGACCCAGTACTTC.

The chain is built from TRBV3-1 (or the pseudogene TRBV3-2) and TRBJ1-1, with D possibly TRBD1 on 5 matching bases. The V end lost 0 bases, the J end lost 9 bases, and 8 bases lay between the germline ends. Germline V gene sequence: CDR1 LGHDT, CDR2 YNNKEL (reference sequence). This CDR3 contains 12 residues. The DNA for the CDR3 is TGTGCCAGCAGCCAAGACGGGGGACAAGCTTTCTTT. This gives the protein CASSQDGGQAFF.

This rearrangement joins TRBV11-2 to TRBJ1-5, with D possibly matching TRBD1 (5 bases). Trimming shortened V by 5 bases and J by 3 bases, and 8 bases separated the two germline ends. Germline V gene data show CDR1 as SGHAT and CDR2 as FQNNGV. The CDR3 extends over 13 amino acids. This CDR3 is CASSQTDNQPQHF. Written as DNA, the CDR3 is TGTGCCAGCAGCCAGACAGACAATCAGCCCCAGCATTTT.

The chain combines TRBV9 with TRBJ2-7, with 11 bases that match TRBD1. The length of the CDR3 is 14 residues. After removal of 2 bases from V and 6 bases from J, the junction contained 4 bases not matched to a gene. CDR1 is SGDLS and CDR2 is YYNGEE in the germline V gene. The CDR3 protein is CASSVGQGAFEQYF. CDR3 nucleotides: TGTGCCAGCAGCGTCGGACAGGGGGCTTTCGAGCAGTACTTC.

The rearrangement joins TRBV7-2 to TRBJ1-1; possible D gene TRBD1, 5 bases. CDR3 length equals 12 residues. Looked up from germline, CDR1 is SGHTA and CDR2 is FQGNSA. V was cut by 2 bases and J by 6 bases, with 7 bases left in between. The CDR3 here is CASSLSGSEAFF. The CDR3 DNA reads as TGTGCCAGCAGCTTATCAGGGTCTGAAGCTTTCTTT. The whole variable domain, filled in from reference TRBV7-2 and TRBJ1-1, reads GAGVSQSPSNKVTEKGKDVELRCDPISGHTALYWYRQSLGQGLEFLIYFQGNSAPDKSGLPSDRFSAERTGGSVSTLTIQRTQQEDSAVYLCASSLSGSEAFFGQGTRLTVV.